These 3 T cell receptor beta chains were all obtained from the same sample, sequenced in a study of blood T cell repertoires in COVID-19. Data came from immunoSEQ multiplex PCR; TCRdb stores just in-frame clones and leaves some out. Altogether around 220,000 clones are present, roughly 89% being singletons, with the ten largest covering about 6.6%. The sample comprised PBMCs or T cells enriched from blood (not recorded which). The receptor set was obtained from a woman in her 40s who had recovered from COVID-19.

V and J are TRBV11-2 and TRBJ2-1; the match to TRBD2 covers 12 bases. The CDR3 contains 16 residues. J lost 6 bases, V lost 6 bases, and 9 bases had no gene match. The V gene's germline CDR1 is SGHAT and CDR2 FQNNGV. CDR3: CASRTLRTSGINEQFF. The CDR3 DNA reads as TGTGCCAGCAGAACGTTGAGGACTAGCGGGATCAATGAGCAGTTCTTC.

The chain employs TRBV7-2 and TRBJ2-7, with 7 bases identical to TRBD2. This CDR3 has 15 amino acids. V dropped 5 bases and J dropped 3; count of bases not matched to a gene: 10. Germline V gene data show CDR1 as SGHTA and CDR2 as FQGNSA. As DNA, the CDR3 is TGTGCCAGCAGCGTCAGCGGGATCTCTAGCTACGAGCAGTACGTC. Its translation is CASSVSGISSYEQYV.

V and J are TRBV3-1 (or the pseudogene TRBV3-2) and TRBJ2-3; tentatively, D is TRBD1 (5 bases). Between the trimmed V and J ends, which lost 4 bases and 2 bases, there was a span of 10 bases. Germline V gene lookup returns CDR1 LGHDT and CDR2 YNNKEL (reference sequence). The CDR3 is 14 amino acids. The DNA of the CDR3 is TGTGCCAGCAGCCTGAGACAGACCACAGATACGCAGTATTTT. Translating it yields CASSLRQTTDTQYF.